This TCR beta chain was recorded in a study of STAT3 mutations in large granular lymphocyte leukemia. General study points: TCR clonotype switching after therapy occurred in about 35% of the 18 patients. Every T-LGLL patient had at least one immunodominant TCRbeta clonotype.

With regard to this clone: Antigen specificity is unknown.

Losses at the gene ends were 9 bases for V and 3 bases for J; bases not matched to a gene: 9. Looked up from germline, CDR1 is LNHDA and CDR2 is SQIVND (reference sequence). This CDR3 region has 17 residues. Average productive template count per sample was 35,000 to 50,000. Only in-frame clones appear in the TCRdb table, and some are missing; sequencing was by immunoSEQ multiplex PCR. The sample lists approximately 25,000 clones; approximately 94% were seen once. The rearrangement uses TRBV19 and TRBJ2-6, with 12 positions matching TRBD1. The sequenced sample was peripheral blood mononuclear cells. The clonotype comes from a middle-aged man with T-cell large granular lymphocyte leukemia. Some clones in this sample may be carry-over from other donors' samples. The CDR3 loop reads CASLPGQGAGGANVLTF. For the CDR3, the DNA is TGTGCCAGCCTCCCGGGACAGGGGGCAGGTGGGGCCAACGTCCTGACTTTC.